Shown below are 23 T cell receptor beta chains from a single sample sequenced in a study of tumor-infiltrating lymphocytes in localized non-small cell lung cancer. This table comes from immunoSEQ multiplex PCR, and its TCRdb copy is limited to in-frame clones, with some not included. The profile covers 20,000 to 25,000 clones, with nearly 80% appearing a single time and less than 3.5% taken by the ten largest. The sequencing input was lung tumor tissue. These receptors all come from a human donor with non-small cell lung cancer.

This chain uses TRBV6-5 with TRBJ1-2, with TRBD1 as a possible D gene (5 bases). Trimming removed 2 bases at V and 7 bases at J, with 8 bases between. The CDR3 has 12 amino acids. CDR1 and CDR2 (germline): MNHEY, SVGAGI. CDR3 region: CASSYVGGGYTF. The CDR3 DNA reads TGTGCCAGCAGTTACGTGGGGGGTGGCTACACCTTC.

This chain connects TRBV10-2 to TRBJ1-2; D remains unclear. The CDR3 consists of 13 residues. Germline lookup yields CDR1 WSHSY and CDR2 SAAADI. Trimming cost V 0 bases and J 2 bases, with 4 bases left between them. The CDR3 nucleotides are TGCGCCAGCAGTGAGTCAGGGAACTATGGCTACACCTTC. Translating it yields CASSESGNYGYTF.

J is TRBJ1-4 and V is TRBV18, with TRBD1 as a possible D gene (6 bases). CDR3 size: 15 residues. V was shortened by 3 bases and J by 12 bases, with 20 bases between the two germline ends. The V gene's germline CDR1 is KGHSH and CDR2 LQKENI. The CDR3 spells CASSPPAGDRVELFF. DNA of the CDR3: TGTGCCAGCTCACCCCCGGCAGGGGACCGTGTGGAACTGTTTTTT.

The genes are TRBV5-4 and TRBJ1-2, with 8 bases lining up with TRBD1. V was pared by 4 bases and J by 4 bases, with 6 bases of the junction left unmatched. The CDR3 runs 14 residues. CDR1 and CDR2 (germline): SGHNT, YYREEE (reference sequence). For the CDR3, the DNA is TGTGCCAGCAGCGGAGGACAGGGCGGCTATGGCTACACCTTC. Its translation: CASSGGQGGYGYTF.

J is TRBJ2-3 and V is TRBV5-1; the match to TRBD1 covers 7 bases. Losses at the gene ends were 0 bases for V and 5 bases for J; bases not matched to a gene: 6. The CDR3 sequence is 15 residues long. Germline V lookup: CDR1 SGHRS, CDR2 YFSETQ. The CDR3, as DNA: TGCGCCAGCAGCTTGGGGACAGGCAGCCAAGATACGCAGTATTTT. It yields the protein CASSLGTGSQDTQYF.

The chain is built from TRBV5-1 and TRBJ2-7; 12 nucleotides align to TRBD2. Germline CDR1 reads SGHRS; CDR2 reads YFSETQ. CDR3 length: 14 residues. Losses at the gene ends were 4 bases for V and 4 bases for J; bases not matched to a gene: 3. The CDR3 is CASSLTSGRYEQYF. The DNA for the CDR3 is TGCGCCAGCAGCCTGACTAGCGGGAGATACGAGCAGTACTTC.

Only one count was recorded for this clone. The chain combines TRBV30 with TRBJ1-5; D ambiguous. Germline V lookup: CDR1 GTSNPN, CDR2 SVGIG (reference sequence). V was pared by 5 bases and J by 1 base, with 6 bases between. The CDR3 contains 12 residues. This CDR3 reads CAWGGSNQPQHF. The CDR3 nucleotides are TGTGCCTGGGGAGGGAGCAATCAGCCCCAGCATTTT.

The chain links TRBV28 to TRBJ2-7; D is perhaps TRBD1 (6 bases). Germline CDR1 reads MDHEN; CDR2 reads SYDVKM. The CDR3 sequence is 15 residues long. V lost 4 bases to trimming and J lost 0 bases, with 13 bases between them. CDR3 bases: TGTGCCAGCAGTTACTCCGGGACACCCTCCTACGAGCAGTACTTC. The encoded protein is CASSYSGTPSYEQYF.

A word on this clone: The same CDR3 is also encoded by other DNA sequences in this sample. The chain is built from TRBV5-1 and TRBJ2-3; 10 bases agree with TRBD2. CDR3 length: 16 amino acids. Germline V gives CDR1 SGHRS, CDR2 YFSETQ. Trimming took 2 bases from V and 1 from J; bases not matched to a gene: 4. CDR3 region: CASSLGGTSGTDTQYF. The CDR3, as DNA: TGCGCCAGCAGCTTAGGTGGGACTAGCGGCACAGATACGCAGTATTTT. Complete variable domain (other parts from reference TRBV5-1 and TRBJ2-3): KAGVTQTPRYLIKTRGQQVTLSCSPISGHRSVSWYQQTPGQGLQFLFEYFSETQRNKGNFPGRFSGRQFSNSRSEMNVSTLELGDSALYLCASSLGGTSGTDTQYFGPGTRLTVL.

The sample holds a few counts of this clone. This chain links TRBV29-1 with TRBJ2-1; 9 nucleotides match TRBD2. This CDR3 is 16 amino acids long. CDR1 and CDR2 (germline): SQVTM, ANQGSEA. The V segment lost 1 base and the J segment 8 bases; nucleotides outside the gene matches: 12. CDR3 nucleotides: TGCAGCGTTGAAGGGAGGGAGGTAGCGGGAGATCATGAGCAGTTCTTC. Translation: CSVEGREVAGDHEQFF.

This clone was picked up one time. The genes are TRBV19 and TRBJ1-3; a weak D match, TRBD1 (5 bases). The CDR3 has 18 residues. Germline CDR1 and CDR2: LNHDA and SQIVND (reference sequence). V was cut by 3 bases and J by 7 bases, with 25 bases left in between. The CDR3 protein is CASSIPPGRVPFGNTIYF. The CDR3 DNA reads TGTGCCAGTAGTATTCCGCCGGGGCGAGTTCCCTTTGGGAACACCATATATTTT.

The V gene is TRBV9, the J gene TRBJ2-2, with 9 bases matching TRBD2. The CDR3 runs 18 residues. From germline, CDR1 is SGDLS and CDR2 YYNGEE. J gave up 6 bases and V 1 base, and 13 bases lay outside the gene matches. The CDR3: CASSVMAGGPRGAGELFF. In DNA form, the CDR3 reads TGTGCCAGCAGCGTAATGGCGGGAGGGCCGCGGGGGGCCGGGGAGCTGTTTTTT.

A few counts support this clone. The chain carries TRBV27 and TRBJ2-4; TRBD2 agrees at 8 bases. Unmatched junction bases numbered 0, after V lost 8 bases and J lost 3 bases. Per the germline V gene, CDR1 is MNHEY and CDR2 is SMNVEV (reference sequence). The length of the CDR3 is 12 residues. The CDR3 sequence is CASGTSKNIQYF. The CDR3 DNA reads as TGTGCCAGCGGGACTAGCAAAAACATTCAGTACTTC.

The rearrangement links TRBV6-1 to TRBJ1-5, with a possible D match to TRBD1 (5 bases). Germline values: CDR1 MNHNS, CDR2 SASEGT. V was shortened by 4 bases and J by 4 bases, with 8 bases between the two germline ends. The CDR3 is 13 residues long. In DNA, the CDR3 is TGTGCCAGCAGTGGGGAGGGGAATCAGCCCCAGCATTTT. It is translated as CASSGEGNQPQHF.

This rearrangement joins TRBV7-8 to TRBJ2-3, with a possible D match to TRBD1 (6 bases). Germline loops: CDR1 SGHVS, CDR2 FQNEAQ. The V end lost 1 base, the J end lost 2 bases, and 13 bases lay between the germline ends. The CDR3 covers 16 residues. The DNA of the CDR3 is TGTGCCAGCAGCTTAGGTCCAGGGGTTTCCACAGATACGCAGTATTTT. Its translation: CASSLGPGVSTDTQYF.

This clone was detected a few times. This chain joins TRBV11-2 and TRBJ2-7, with a tentative D call TRBD2 (5 bases). Trimming cost V 7 bases and J 11 bases, with 15 bases left between them. The CDR3 has 11 amino acids. Per germline, CDR1 SGHAT and CDR2 FQNNGV. CDR3 region: CASKGGYKEYF. In DNA form, the CDR3 reads TGTGCCAGCAAAGGCGGGTACAAGGAGTACTTC.

V is TRBV9 and J is TRBJ2-7; 7 bases are a match to TRBD2. The CDR3 runs to 14 residues. Germline lookup yields CDR1 SGDLS and CDR2 YYNGEE. J was trimmed by 3 bases and V by 0 bases; bases with no gene match: 3. CDR3 nucleotide sequence: TGTGCCAGCAGCGTAGCGGGGGGTAACTACGAGCAGTACTTC. It specifies CASSVAGGNYEQYF.

The chain recombines TRBV27 with TRBJ2-1, with D possibly being TRBD2 (6 bases). Deletions cut 5 bases from V and 8 bases from J, with 16 bases between. Germline V lookup: CDR1 MNHEY, CDR2 SMNVEV (reference sequence). The CDR3 is made up of 14 amino acids. This chain's CDR3 is CASSPTRLVDEQFF. The DNA of the CDR3 is TGTGCCAGCAGTCCGACCCGACTAGTTGATGAGCAGTTCTTC.

This clone was detected once. J is TRBJ1-2 and V is TRBV7-9; no firm D call. The CDR3 runs 13 residues. Per the germline V gene, CDR1 is SEHNR and CDR2 is FQNEAQ (reference sequence). The V end was cut by 2 bases, the J end by 6 bases, with 10 bases between. CDR3: CASSLIPGNGYTF. CDR3 DNA sequence: TGTGCCAGCAGCTTAATTCCGGGGAATGGCTACACCTTC.

This sequence joins TRBV6-1 and TRBJ1-1; TRBD1 is a possible D gene (6 bases). This CDR3 is 18 amino acids long. V dropped 2 bases and J dropped 2 bases, with 21 bases sitting between them. CDR1 is MNHNS and CDR2 is SASEGT in the germline V gene. DNA for the CDR3: TGTGCCAGCAGTGAATATAGGGGGGGACCCTGGGGTAACACTGAAGCTTTCTTT. Protein product: CASSEYRGGPWGNTEAFF.

The CDR3 DNA sequence: TGTGCCAGCGGGGACAGGGCCTACGAGCAGTACTTC. It yields the protein CASGDRAYEQYF. The V gene is TRBV6-6, the J gene TRBJ2-7; TRBD1 aligns across 9 bases. The trim removed 8 bases at V and 2 bases at J, leaving 1 base unmatched. Germline V lookup: CDR1 MNHNY, CDR2 SVGAGI (reference sequence). This CDR3 region has 12 residues.

This chain connects TRBV6-1 to TRBJ2-5, with unresolved D. Germline V lookup: CDR1 MNHNS, CDR2 SASEGT. Trimming removed 4 bases from V and 2 bases from J, with 14 bases in between. The CDR3 covers 15 residues. The CDR3 sequence: CASSGLRASQETQYF. CDR3 nucleotides: TGTGCCAGCAGTGGGCTTAGGGCTAGTCAAGAGACCCAGTACTTC.

The chain links TRBV5-5 to TRBJ1-1, with D perhaps matching TRBD1 (5 bases). V gave up 4 bases and J gave up 4 bases, with 8 bases separating them. CDR3 length: 12 residues. CDR1 and CDR2 (germline): SGHKS, YYEKEE (reference sequence). The chain's CDR3 is CASSRRGTEAFF. CDR3 DNA: TGTGCCAGCAGCCGGAGGGGCACTGAAGCTTTCTTT.